These 21 T cell receptor beta chains were sequenced from one sample in a study of response to subunit inactivated influenza vaccine. MiXCR, applied by TCRdb to the RT-PCR reads, yields one record per CDR3 protein. Among around 530,000 distinct CDR3 sequences, 10% to 15% were seen once, and the ten largest hold 10% to 13%. The starting material was PBMCs from blood, obtained on the day of vaccination. The source of these receptors is a man aged 50 or older who received an inactivated influenza vaccine.

This clonotype has just a few counts. CDR3 amino acids: CASRTDEPSEQYF. As DNA, the CDR3 is TGTGCCAGCAGGACGGACGAACCCTCTGAGCAGTACTTC. The V call is TRBV12-3 or TRBV12-4, the J call TRBJ2-7, with D unresolved. This CDR3 contains 13 residues. V shed 6 bases and J shed 7 bases, with 16 bases lying between them.

The chain joins TRBV7-6 to TRBJ2-7; a possible D gene is TRBD1 (6 bases). The CDR3 loop spans 12 amino acids. Per germline, CDR1 SGHVS and CDR2 FNYEAQ. The V and J ends lost 5 bases and 7 bases respectively, with 12 bases between them. The CDR3 region is CASSQGSFEQYF. CDR3 coding DNA: TGTGCCAGCAGCCAGGGGTCCTTTGAGCAGTACTTC.

The rearrangement links TRBV9 to TRBJ2-1; 12 bases agree with TRBD2. The CDR3 consists of 16 residues. V lost 3 bases to trimming and J lost 3 bases; unmatched junction nucleotides: 4. Germline CDR1 SGDLS, CDR2 YYNGEE. CDR3: CASSARLAGVYNEQFF. CDR3 in DNA: TGTGCCAGCAGCGCACGACTAGCGGGGGTCTACAATGAGCAGTTCTTC.

V and J are TRBV15 and TRBJ2-5; no clear D. Germline CDR1 reads LNHNV; CDR2 reads YYDKDF (reference sequence). This CDR3 comprises 15 residues. The ends were cut back, 0 bases at V and 1 base at J, with 9 bases in the middle. The CDR3 DNA sequence: TGTGCCACCAGCAGAGAAGCCGGGTTCCAAGAGACCCAGTACTTC. Its protein is CATSREAGFQETQYF.

This clonotype has a count of ten or more. The rearrangement uses TRBV24-1 and TRBJ2-2, with 7 bases that match TRBD2. Germline V gene lookup returns CDR1 KGHDR and CDR2 SFDVKD. The CDR3 is 14 residues long. Unmatched junction bases numbered 2, after V lost 3 bases and J lost 5 bases. The CDR3 region has the DNA TGTGCCACCAGTGATAGCGGGATGACCGGGGAGCTGTTTTTT. Translating gives CATSDSGMTGELFF.

This chain uses TRBV7-9 with TRBJ2-7, with TRBD1 as a possible D gene (6 bases). The CDR3 runs 15 residues. Trimming removed 5 bases from V and 0 bases from J, with 14 bases in between. Germline V gene lookup returns CDR1 SEHNR and CDR2 FQNEAQ (reference sequence). This CDR3 reads CASSPPGQISYEQYF. The CDR3 DNA sequence: TGTGCCAGCAGCCCACCCGGACAGATCTCCTACGAGCAGTACTTC.

V usage is TRBV5-1 and J usage is TRBJ2-7; 7 bases match TRBD2. The CDR3 consists of 15 residues. Germline lookup yields CDR1 SGHRS and CDR2 YFSETQ. The V segment lost 0 bases and the J segment 1 base; nucleotides outside the gene matches: 4. The CDR3 DNA follows: TGCGCCAGCAGCTTGGTAGCGGGCATTTCCTACGAGCAGTACTTC. Translating it yields CASSLVAGISYEQYF. The full variable domain, completed using reference TRBV5-1 and TRBJ2-7, is KAGVTQTPRYLIKTRGQQVTLSCSPISGHRSVSWYQQTPGQGLQFLFEYFSETQRNKGNFPGRFSGRQFSNSRSEMNVSTLELGDSALYLCASSLVAGISYEQYFGPGTRLTVT.

This clonotype was counted only a few times. The chain is built from TRBV28 and TRBJ2-2, with D perhaps TRBD1 or TRBD2 (6 bases each). The germline CDR1 and CDR2 sequences are MDHEN and SYDVKM. This CDR3 comprises 16 residues. V lost 5 bases to trimming and J lost 2 bases, with 15 bases between them. CDR3 DNA: TGTGCCAGCAGTCTCCCCGGGGGCCCAAACACCGGGGAGCTGTTTTTT. It codes for CASSLPGGPNTGELFF.

The chain combines TRBV20-1 with TRBJ2-3; 12 positions match TRBD2. The V segment lost 2 bases and the J segment 0 bases; nucleotides outside the gene matches: 6. Germline CDR1 DFQATT, CDR2 SNEGSKA (reference sequence). This CDR3 spans 17 amino acids. CDR3 loop: CSARSQGLAGSTDTQYF. The DNA for the CDR3 is TGCAGTGCTAGATCCCAAGGACTAGCGGGAAGCACAGATACGCAGTATTTT.

This clonotype was detected only a few times. This sequence joins TRBV5-5 and TRBJ2-1, with unresolved D. Germline CDR1 reads SGHKS; CDR2 reads YYEKEE (reference sequence). The germline V and J ends were trimmed by 5 bases and 0 bases, with 12 bases remaining between them. The CDR3 has 15 residues. The CDR3 here is CASRHDQSSYNEQFF. For the CDR3, the DNA is TGTGCCAGCAGACATGACCAGAGCTCCTACAATGAGCAGTTCTTC. Supplemented by reference TRBV5-5 and TRBJ2-1, the full variable domain reads DAGVTQSPTHLIKTRGQQVTLRCSPISGHKSVSWYQQVLGQGPQFIFQYYEKEERGRGNFPDRFSARQFPNYSSELNVNALLLGDSALYLCASRHDQSSYNEQFFGPGTRLTVL.

This chain joins TRBV11-2 and TRBJ1-6, with 8 nucleotides matching TRBD1. This CDR3 has 14 residues. V lost 5 bases and J lost 7; bases outside the gene matches: 4. Germline V gives CDR1 SGHAT, CDR2 FQNNGV. The CDR3 region is CASSTRDRNSPLHF. CDR3 bases: TGTGCCAGCAGCACTCGGGACAGGAATTCACCCCTCCACTTT. Full variable domain (remainder filled in from reference TRBV11-2 and TRBJ1-6): EAGVAQSPRYKIIEKRQSVAFWCNPISGHATLYWYQQILGQGPKLLIQFQNNGVVDDSQLPKDRFSAERLKGVDSTLKIQPAKLEDSAVYLCASSTRDRNSPLHFGNGTRLTVT.

V usage is TRBV12-3 or TRBV12-4 and J usage is TRBJ2-6; D not resolved. This CDR3 is 15 amino acids long. Trimming shortened V by 6 bases and J by 4 bases, and 13 bases separated the two germline ends. CDR3 DNA sequence: TGTGCCAGCAGCCGCCGGACGCAAGGGGCCAACGTCCTGACTTTC. Protein product: CASSRRTQGANVLTF.

The gene calls are TRBV12-3 or TRBV12-4 and TRBJ1-1, with a tentative D call TRBD1 (5 bases). The CDR3 contains 14 residues. Trimming removed 7 bases from V and 5 bases from J, with 17 bases in between. CDR3 DNA: TGTGCCAGCACTCAACCAGGGAGAAGAACTGAAGCTTTCTTT. It codes for CASTQPGRRTEAFF.

The sample holds a few counts of this clonotype. This chain uses TRBV5-1 with TRBJ2-1, with a tentative D call TRBD1 (5 bases). V dropped 1 base and J dropped 4 bases, with 9 bases sitting between them. Germline V lookup: CDR1 SGHRS, CDR2 YFSETQ. There are 14 residues in the CDR3. The CDR3 DNA follows: TGCGCCAGCAGCTTGTTACAGGCTTACAATGAGCAGTTCTTC. Translation: CASSLLQAYNEQFF. Based on the CDR3 plus reference TRBV5-1 and TRBJ2-1, the full variable domain is KAGVTQTPRYLIKTRGQQVTLSCSPISGHRSVSWYQQTPGQGLQFLFEYFSETQRNKGNFPGRFSGRQFSNSRSEMNVSTLELGDSALYLCASSLLQAYNEQFFGPGTRLTVL.

V is TRBV11-2 and J is TRBJ2-1, with D maybe TRBD2 (6 bases). This CDR3 spans 16 amino acids. Trimming shortened V by 5 bases and J by 8 bases, and 22 bases separated the two germline ends. CDR1 SGHAT and CDR2 FQNNGV come from the germline V gene. The CDR3 protein is CASSLLAGGVADEQFF. Here the CDR3 DNA reads TGTGCCAGCAGCCTTCTAGCAGGAGGGGTTGCCGATGAGCAGTTCTTC.

The gene calls are TRBV9 and TRBJ2-6; TRBD1 aligns across 7 bases. The trim removed 1 base at V and 0 bases at J, leaving 7 bases unmatched. The CDR3 is made up of 18 amino acids. Per germline, CDR1 SGDLS and CDR2 YYNGEE. The CDR3 DNA reads as TGTGCCAGCAGCGTATCTGGACAGGTCATCTCTGGGGCCAACGTCCTGACTTTC. Translated: CASSVSGQVISGANVLTF.

This clonotype was seen many times. The V call is TRBV18, the J call TRBJ1-1, with TRBD1 matching over 8 bases. With 3 bases clipped from V and 1 base from J, the junction kept 4 bases outside the gene matches. CDR1 and CDR2 (germline): KGHSH, LQKENI. The CDR3 is 15 amino acids. The CDR3, as DNA: TGTGCCAGCTCACCCCGACAGGGGCGGAACACTGAAGCTTTCTTT. Translating gives CASSPRQGRNTEAFF.

A remark on this clonotype: The junction departs from germline at one end; a sequencing error may be responsible. This sequence joins TRBV12-3 or TRBV12-4 and TRBJ2-6, with 11 bases matching TRBD2. This CDR3 has 19 amino acids. The CDR3 DNA is TGTGCCATCAGTTCGCCTAGACTAGCGGGACACTCTGGGGCCAACGTCCTGACTTTC. Its protein product is CAISSPRLAGHSGANVLTF.

V and J are TRBV10-3 and TRBJ2-2; D perhaps matches TRBD2 (6 bases). The CDR3 has 15 residues. V was pared by 8 bases and J by 7 bases, with 20 bases between. Germline V lookup: CDR1 ENHRY, CDR2 SYGVKD. CDR3 DNA sequence: TGTGCCATCGGGGCTAGCGACCTTAGGGTCGGGGAGCTGTTTTTT. It specifies CAIGASDLRVGELFF.

This clonotype was found a few times. The chain combines TRBV12-3 or TRBV12-4 with TRBJ2-5; the match to TRBD2 covers 10 bases. CDR3 length: 14 amino acids. J was trimmed by 6 bases and V by 5 bases; bases with no gene match: 6. CDR3 DNA: TGTGCCAGCAGTATCGGGACTAGCGTCCAGACCCAGTACTTC. It encodes CASSIGTSVQTQYF.

The rearrangement uses TRBV27 and TRBJ2-2, with a weak D call TRBD2 (6 bases). The V end lost 5 bases, the J end lost 5 bases, and 12 bases lay between the germline ends. The CDR3 runs 14 residues. CDR1 and CDR2 (germline): MNHEY, SMNVEV (reference sequence). The CDR3 DNA reads TGTGCCAGCAGTACCGGACGGGGGACCGGGGAGCTGTTTTTT. As protein: CASSTGRGTGELFF.